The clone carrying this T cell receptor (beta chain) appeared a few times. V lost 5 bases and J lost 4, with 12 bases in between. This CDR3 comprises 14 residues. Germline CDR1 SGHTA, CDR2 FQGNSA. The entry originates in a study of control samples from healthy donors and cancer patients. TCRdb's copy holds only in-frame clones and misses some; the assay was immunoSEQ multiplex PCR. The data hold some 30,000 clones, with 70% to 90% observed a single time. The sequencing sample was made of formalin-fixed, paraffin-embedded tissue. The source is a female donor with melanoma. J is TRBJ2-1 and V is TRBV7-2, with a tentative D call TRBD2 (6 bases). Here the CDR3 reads CASSRAGPYNEQFF. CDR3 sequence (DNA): TGTGCCAGCAGCCGGGCGGGGCCTTACAATGAGCAGTTCTTC. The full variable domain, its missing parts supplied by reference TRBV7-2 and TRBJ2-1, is GAGVSQSPSNKVTEKGKDVELRCDPISGHTALYWYRQSLGQGLEFLIYFQGNSAPDKSGLPSDRFSAERTGGSVSTLTIQRTQQEDSAVYLCASSRAGPYNEQFFGPGTRLTVL.